These T cell receptor beta chains were read from a single sample in a study of tumor-infiltrating lymphocytes in localized non-small cell lung cancer. Clones were sequenced by immunoSEQ multiplex PCR, and TCRdb holds only the in-frame ones, with some missing. The repertoire holds more than 9,000 clones, with 45% to 70% as singletons. The sequenced material came from uninvolved lung tissue not adjacent to the tumor. Every receptor here comes from a human donor with non-small cell lung cancer. Both conserved end residues are part of each CDR3. D genes are given only for firm matches. Where a row states a size, it is once, few, many or the class of an expanded clone; other rows omit it.

J: TRBJ2-7; D: .; size: few; V: TRBV7-9; CDR3: CASSLYAYEQYF; DNA: TGTGCCAGCAGCTTATACGCCTACGAGCAGTACTTC
J: TRBJ2-3; D: .; size: .; V: TRBV7-9; CDR3: CASSLDRTVVGDTQYF; DNA: TGTGCCAGCAGCTTAGATCGGACTGTAGTCGGAGATACGCAGTATTTT
J: TRBJ1-3; D: TRBD1; size: few; V: TRBV19; CDR3: CASRTGSSGNTIYF; DNA: TGTGCCAGCAGGACAGGGAGCTCTGGAAACACCATATATTTT
J: TRBJ1-4; D: .; size: .; V: TRBV7-7; CDR3: CASSSGFGANEKLFF; DNA: TGTGCTAGCAGCTCGGGGTTTGGGGCCAATGAAAAACTGTTTTTT
J: TRBJ2-3; D: .; size: .; V: TRBV5-1; CDR3: CASSLAGGRGDTQYF; DNA: TGCGCCAGCAGCTTGGCCGGGGGGCGAGGAGATACGCAGTATTTT
J: TRBJ1-2; D: .; size: .; V: TRBV6-5; CDR3: CASGWKYGYTF; DNA: TGTGCCAGCGGGTGGAAATATGGCTACACCTTC
J: TRBJ2-5; D: .; size: .; V: TRBV2; CDR3: CASSVARVGQETQYF; DNA: TGTGCCAGCAGTGTGGCTAGGGTGGGCCAAGAGACCCAGTACTTC
J: TRBJ1-2; D: .; size: .; V: TRBV29-1; CDR3: CSVDSGLRGSSYGYTF; DNA: TGCAGCGTTGATTCGGGACTAAGGGGGTCCTCTTATGGCTACACCTTC
J: TRBJ1-2; D: TRBD1; size: .; V: TRBV6-6; CDR3: CASSTQQGNYGYTF; DNA: TGTGCCAGCAGTACTCAACAGGGGAACTATGGCTACACCTTC
J: TRBJ2-7; D: .; size: once; V: TRBV29-1; CDR3: CSVGRTEGTEQYF; DNA: TGCAGCGTTGGCCGGACTGAGGGAACCGAGCAGTACTTC
J: TRBJ2-1; D: .; size: few; V: TRBV19; CDR3: CASSIYRNEQFF; DNA: TGTGCCAGTAGTATTTATAGGAATGAGCAGTTCTTC
J: TRBJ2-7; D: TRBD1; size: .; V: TRBV7-9; CDR3: CASSRDSSYEQYF; DNA: TGTGCCAGCAGCCGGGACAGCTCCTACGAGCAGTACTTC
J: TRBJ2-7; D: TRBD2; size: .; V: TRBV27; CDR3: CASSKTSGASYEQYF; DNA: TGTGCCAGCAGCAAGACTAGCGGGGCCTCCTACGAGCAGTACTTC
J: TRBJ1-2; D: .; size: .; V: TRBV18; CDR3: CASSPPGRNGYTF; DNA: TGTGCCAGCTCACCTCCCGGGAGAAATGGCTACACCTTC
J: TRBJ1-5; D: .; size: few; V: TRBV27; CDR3: CASSLAGSQPQHF; DNA: TGTGCCAGCAGTTTAGCAGGGAGTCAGCCCCAGCATTTT
J: TRBJ2-2; D: TRBD2; size: .; V: TRBV6-5; CDR3: CASGPPGGTGELFF; DNA: TGTGCCAGCGGTCCGCCGGGAGGCACCGGGGAGCTGTTTTTT
J: TRBJ2-2; D: .; size: .; V: TRBV7-3; CDR3: CASSSVPGNTGELFF; DNA: TGTGCCAGCAGCAGCGTCCCGGGGAACACCGGGGAGCTGTTTTTT
J: TRBJ2-5; D: TRBD1; size: .; V: TRBV2; CDR3: CASKPGQGRETQYF; DNA: TGTGCCAGCAAACCGGGACAGGGTAGGGAGACCCAGTACTTC
J: TRBJ1-1; D: .; size: once; V: TRBV11-2; CDR3: CASSPTRTVNTEAFF; DNA: TGTGCCAGCAGCCCCACCCGGACCGTGAACACTGAAGCTTTCTTT
J: TRBJ1-2; D: .; size: .; V: TRBV11-2; CDR3: CASSFRARDGYTF; DNA: TGTGCCAGCAGCTTCAGGGCCAGGGATGGCTACACCTTC
J: TRBJ1-1; D: .; size: medium-sized; V: TRBV14; CDR3: CASSQIQGEAEAFF; DNA: TGTGCCAGCAGCCAAATACAGGGTGAGGCTGAAGCTTTCTTT
J: TRBJ2-7; D: .; size: .; V: TRBV29-1; CDR3: CSVEDRTLRGPYEQYF; DNA: TGCAGCGTTGAAGATCGGACCCTGCGGGGGCCCTACGAGCAGTACTTC
J: TRBJ1-4; D: .; size: .; V: TRBV28; CDR3: CASSSGGAGEKLFF; DNA: TGTGCCAGCAGTTCCGGGGGTGCGGGTGAAAAACTGTTTTTT
J: TRBJ2-1; D: .; size: few; V: TRBV30; CDR3: CAWSVSQLYNEQFF; DNA: TGTGCCTGGAGTGTAAGTCAGCTATACAATGAGCAGTTCTTC
J: TRBJ2-5; D: .; size: .; V: TRBV1; CDR3: CTSSQDRLTSDYQETQYF; DNA: TGCACCAGCAGCCAAGATCGGCTGACTAGCGATTACCAAGAGACCCAGTACTTC
J: TRBJ2-7; D: TRBD1; size: .; V: TRBV5-1; CDR3: CASSSPGQGRSYEQYF; DNA: TGCGCCAGCAGCTCCCCTGGACAGGGAAGGTCCTACGAGCAGTACTTC
J: TRBJ2-7; D: TRBD2; size: .; V: TRBV6-5; CDR3: CASSETSGGLYEQYF; DNA: TGTGCCAGCAGCGAAACTAGCGGGGGACTCTACGAGCAGTACTTC
J: TRBJ2-5; D: .; size: .; V: TRBV7-2; CDR3: CASSFTSSGLQETQYF; DNA: TGTGCCAGCAGTTTTACCAGTTCAGGGTTACAAGAGACCCAGTACTTC
J: TRBJ1-5; D: TRBD1; size: once; V: TRBV5-5; CDR3: CASSPGQGYQPQHF; DNA: TGTGCCAGCAGCCCGGGACAGGGTTATCAGCCCCAGCATTTT
J: TRBJ1-2; D: .; size: .; V: TRBV6-5; CDR3: CASSSQQVNYGYTF; DNA: TGTGCCAGCAGCTCACAGCAGGTGAACTATGGCTACACCTTC
J: TRBJ1-1; D: .; size: .; V: TRBV2; CDR3: CASIKRAANVAEAFF; DNA: TGTGCCAGCATAAAGCGGGCAGCGAATGTAGCTGAAGCTTTCTTT
J: TRBJ1-6; D: .; size: few; V: TRBV19; CDR3: CATTRDKNNSPLHF; DNA: TGTGCCACCACCCGGGACAAGAATAATTCACCCCTCCACTTT
J: TRBJ2-2; D: .; size: .; V: TRBV13; CDR3: CASSSGGRANTGELFF; DNA: TGTGCCAGCAGCTCGGGGGGCCGCGCGAACACCGGGGAGCTGTTTTTT
J: TRBJ1-3; D: .; size: few; V: TRBV19; CDR3: CASSISGPDSGNTIYF; DNA: TGTGCCAGTAGTATATCTGGCCCTGACTCTGGAAACACCATATATTTT
J: TRBJ1-6; D: .; size: once; V: TRBV2; CDR3: CASRGERAIYNSPLHF; DNA: TGTGCCAGCAGGGGGGAAAGGGCGATCTATAATTCACCCCTCCACTTT
J: TRBJ2-1; D: .; size: .; V: TRBV7-6; CDR3: CASSPKGPSYNEQFF; DNA: TGTGCCAGCAGCCCCAAAGGCCCCTCCTACAATGAGCAGTTCTTC
J: TRBJ1-2; D: TRBD1; size: .; V: TRBV28; CDR3: CASSFPNIPGQILGYTF; DNA: TGTGCCAGCAGTTTCCCGAACATACCGGGACAGATTTTAGGCTACACCTTC
J: TRBJ2-7; D: .; size: .; V: TRBV2; CDR3: CASTLTGPHSLSYEQYF; DNA: TGTGCCAGCACTTTGACAGGCCCTCATTCCCTTTCCTACGAGCAGTACTTC
J: TRBJ1-3; D: .; size: .; V: TRBV12-5; CDR3: CASGLTSGNTIYF; DNA: TGTGCTAGTGGTTTGACATCTGGAAACACCATATATTTT
J: TRBJ1-3; D: .; size: few; V: TRBV5-1; CDR3: CASSERGSGNTIYF; DNA: TGCGCCAGCAGCGAACGGGGCTCTGGAAACACCATATATTTT
J: TRBJ2-5; D: TRBD2; size: .; V: TRBV9; CDR3: CASSGERGGQETQYF; DNA: TGTGCCAGCAGTGGAGAGCGGGGGGGCCAAGAGACCCAGTACTTC
J: TRBJ1-2; D: .; size: .; V: TRBV11-2; CDR3: CASSSGGYGYTF; DNA: TGTGCCAGCAGCTCCGGTGGATATGGCTACACCTTC
J: TRBJ2-2; D: .; size: .; V: TRBV4-1; CDR3: CASSQWAPAGAGTGELFF; DNA: TGCGCCAGCAGCCAATGGGCCCCGGCGGGGGCGGGCACCGGGGAGCTGTTTTTT
J: TRBJ2-3; D: TRBD2; size: .; V: TRBV7-9; CDR3: CASSQRGGKDTQYF; DNA: TGTGCCAGCAGCCAGCGGGGGGGCAAAGATACGCAGTATTTT
J: TRBJ2-4; D: .; size: .; V: TRBV7-6; CDR3: CASSPGPLGNIQYF; DNA: TGTGCCAGCAGCCCGGGACCTCTAGGAAACATTCAGTACTTC
J: TRBJ1-5; D: TRBD1; size: medium-sized; V: TRBV19; CDR3: CASSGGQGKSNQPQHF; DNA: TGTGCCAGTAGTGGGGGACAGGGGAAATCAAATCAGCCCCAGCATTTT
J: TRBJ1-6; D: .; size: .; V: TRBV7-9; CDR3: CASSLGPGSPLHF; DNA: TGTGCCAGCAGCTTAGGTCCGGGGTCACCCCTCCACTTT
J: TRBJ1-1; D: .; size: .; V: TRBV11-1; CDR3: CASSSSSEAFF; DNA: TGTGCCAGCAGCTCATCCTCGGAAGCTTTCTTT
J: TRBJ2-3; D: TRBD1; size: .; V: TRBV5-1; CDR3: CASSSGTAPRDTQYF; DNA: TGCGCCAGCAGCTCCGGGACAGCCCCGAGAGATACGCAGTATTTT
J: TRBJ2-5; D: TRBD2; size: few; V: TRBV29-1; CDR3: CSAVLSGGETQYF; DNA: TGCAGCGCCGTCCTTAGCGGGGGGGAGACCCAGTACTTC